These 29 T cell receptor beta chains share one sample of origin, sequenced in a study of shared clonotypes between healthy human individuals (dated by TCRdb to the early 2020s). The library came from the immunoSEQ multiplex PCR assay. Not all clones reach the TCRdb copy of this immuneACCESS table, which keeps in-frame sequences only. Checked studies attribute under half of the gap to unresolved V genes and leave the rest unexplained. Counted in this sample were a few million clones; approximately 94% of them appeared once. In total, the top ten clones hold around 0.14% of the sample. Source material: naive CD4+ T cells sorted from blood. What this sample's cell subset or site label stands for: CD45RA+ positively selected. These receptors were collected from a man between 18 and 35 years old in good health.

This chain joins TRBV5-1 and TRBJ2-7; the match to TRBD1 covers 7 bases. J gave up 5 bases and V 4 bases, and 9 bases lay outside the gene matches. This CDR3 has 14 amino acids. Germline loops: CDR1 SGHRS, CDR2 YFSETQ. The CDR3 nucleotides read TGCGCCAGCAGCACGACACAGGGGTCCCACGAGCAGTACTTC. Its translation: CASSTTQGSHEQYF. Supplemented by reference TRBV5-1 and TRBJ2-7, the full variable domain reads KAGVTQTPRYLIKTRGQQVTLSCSPISGHRSVSWYQQTPGQGLQFLFEYFSETQRNKGNFPGRFSGRQFSNSRSEMNVSTLELGDSALYLCASSTTQGSHEQYFGPGTRLTVT.

The CDR3, as DNA: TGCGCCAGCAGCCAAGATCCCGTTACCACAGATACGCAGTATTTT. The encoded protein is CASSQDPVTTDTQYF. This chain uses TRBV4-1 with TRBJ2-3, with no clear D. V lost 0 bases and J 2 bases, leaving 9 bases between the germline ends. The CDR3 length is 15 residues. CDR1 MGHRA and CDR2 YSYEKL come from the germline V gene.

The chain is built from TRBV30 and TRBJ1-4, with 8 bases lining up with TRBD1. The CDR3 consists of 18 residues. V was pared by 2 bases and J by 0 bases, with 11 bases of the junction left unmatched. Germline V gives CDR1 GTSNPN, CDR2 SVGIG (reference sequence). CDR3 region: CAWSTDRGFPSTNEKLFF. The CDR3 nucleotides are TGTGCCTGGAGTACCGACAGGGGATTTCCTTCAACTAATGAAAAACTGTTTTTT.

This chain links TRBV7-2 with TRBJ2-5, with 7 bases lining up with TRBD1. The germline CDR1 and CDR2 sequences are SGHTA and FQGNSA. Trimming cost V 6 bases and J 5 bases; bases outside gene matches: 6. The CDR3 runs 13 residues. CDR3: CASRDRESETQYF. CDR3 sequence (DNA): TGTGCCAGCAGAGACAGGGAATCGGAGACCCAGTACTTC.

This clone was recorded only once. V gene TRBV18 combines with J gene TRBJ1-2, with D tentatively TRBD1 (5 bases). The CDR3 has 15 residues. Trimming pared 5 bases from V and 5 bases from J, leaving 18 bases between. The germline V gene encodes CDR1 KGHSH and CDR2 LQKENI. Written as DNA, the CDR3 is TGTGCCAGCTCAACCCGGGACGGGGGTGTGTATGGCTACACCTTC. It codes for CASSTRDGGVYGYTF.

The rearrangement links TRBV5-1 to TRBJ1-4; 8 nucleotides line up with TRBD1. This CDR3 has 15 amino acids. Germline CDR1 SGHRS, CDR2 YFSETQ. Losses at the gene ends were 7 bases for V and 5 bases for J; bases not matched to a gene: 10. CDR3 DNA sequence: TGCGCCAGCCGAACTACAGGGGGGGCCAATGAAAAACTGTTTTTT. Encoded protein: CASRTTGGANEKLFF.

This clone was counted a single time. This CDR3 is also generated by other DNA sequences in the sample. The chain has TRBV10-3 and TRBJ2-2; TRBD1 is a possible D gene (5 bases). Germline V gene data show CDR1 as ENHRY and CDR2 as SYGVKD. The V end was cut by 4 bases, the J end by 1 base, with 7 bases between. The CDR3 consists of 14 residues. The CDR3 region is CAISGTGNTGELFF. The CDR3 bases are TGTGCCATCAGTGGCACAGGGAACACCGGGGAGCTGTTTTTT.

The chain uses TRBV4-1 and TRBJ2-7; 8 nucleotides align to TRBD2. V lost 4 bases to trimming and J lost 4 bases; unmatched junction nucleotides: 9. The CDR3 runs to 15 residues. The germline CDR1 and CDR2 sequences are MGHRA and YSYEKL. As DNA, the CDR3 is TGCGCCAGCAGCCCCCTAGGAGCGGGGGTTTACGAGCAGTACTTC. Its protein is CASSPLGAGVYEQYF.

J is TRBJ2-3 and V is TRBV11-1, with 10 bases lining up with TRBD1. CDR1 and CDR2 (germline): SGHAT, FQDESV (reference sequence). Germline trimming cut 5 bases from V and 5 bases from J; bases unmatched to any gene: 1. This CDR3 is 13 amino acids long. DNA for the CDR3: TGTGCCAGCAGCCGGGACAGGGGAGATACGCAGTATTTT. Its protein is CASSRDRGDTQYF.

The V call is TRBV7-9, the J call TRBJ2-3, with 8 nucleotides matching TRBD2. The CDR3 is 13 residues long. CDR1 and CDR2 (germline): SEHNR, FQNEAQ (reference sequence). Losses at the gene ends were 5 bases for V and 7 bases for J; bases not matched to a gene: 5. The CDR3 reads CASSEVAGYTQYF. The CDR3 DNA sequence: TGTGCCAGCAGCGAGGTAGCGGGGTATACGCAGTATTTT.

As for this clone: Other DNA sequences in this sample translate to the same CDR3. The chain combines TRBV18 with TRBJ2-2; TRBD1 is a possible D gene (5 bases). Looked up from germline, CDR1 is KGHSH and CDR2 is LQKENI. This CDR3 region has 14 residues. Trimming took 3 bases from V and 2 from J, leaving 7 bases between them. The CDR3 coding sequence is TGTGCCAGCTCACCGGACACCAACACCGGGGAGCTGTTTTTT. Amino acids: CASSPDTNTGELFF.

J is TRBJ2-1 and V is TRBV7-6; 10 nucleotides line up with TRBD2. CDR1 and CDR2 (germline): SGHVS, FNYEAQ. The CDR3 consists of 15 residues. J gave up 3 bases and V 4 bases, and 3 bases lay outside the gene matches. CDR3 DNA: TGTGCCAGCAGCTCCCGGACTAGCGGCTACAATGAGCAGTTCTTC. As protein: CASSSRTSGYNEQFF.

The CDR3 sequence is CASIRGGYTDTQYF. The CDR3 bases are TGTGCCAGCATCCGGGGGGGGTACACAGATACGCAGTATTTT. The V gene is TRBV6-1, the J gene TRBJ2-3; TRBD2 agrees at 8 bases. With 7 bases clipped from V and 2 bases from J, the junction kept 5 bases outside the gene matches. CDR1 and CDR2 (germline): MNHNS, SASEGT. This CDR3 contains 14 residues.

The V call is TRBV30, the J call TRBJ2-5, with TRBD2 matching 15 bases. The germline CDR1 and CDR2 sequences are GTSNPN and SVGIG (reference sequence). The CDR3 is 18 amino acids. With V trimmed by 2 bases and J by 5 bases, 12 bases remained unmatched. The CDR3 coding sequence is TGTGCCTGGAGTCTTACTCGGACTAGCGGGGGGGCCGGTGAGACCCAGTACTTC. Protein: CAWSLTRTSGGAGETQYF.

The chain couples TRBV9 to TRBJ2-3, with D perhaps matching TRBD1 (5 bases). The CDR3 covers 16 residues. Trimming shortened V by 5 bases and J by 0 bases, and 16 bases separated the two germline ends. Germline loops: CDR1 SGDLS, CDR2 YYNGEE. Written as DNA, the CDR3 is TGTGCCAGCAGTCAAACTGGGGCCACTAGCACAGATACGCAGTATTTT. It codes for CASSQTGATSTDTQYF.

The rearrangement links TRBV28 to TRBJ2-7; 10 bases match TRBD1. Trimming took 4 bases from V and 0 from J; bases not matched to a gene: 3. This CDR3 region has 15 residues. Germline V CDR1 and CDR2: MDHEN, SYDVKM. CDR3 sequence reads: CASSSGTGASYEQYF. For the CDR3, the DNA is TGTGCCAGCAGTTCAGGGACAGGGGCCTCCTACGAGCAGTACTTC.

This chain links TRBV19 with TRBJ2-5; possibly TRBD1 for D (6 bases). Germline CDR1 is LNHDA and CDR2 is SQIVND (reference sequence). Trimming left V 10 bases short and J 2 bases short, with 20 bases between. The CDR3 is 15 amino acids. The CDR3 loop is CATREGVRTQETQYF. Written as DNA, the CDR3 is TGTGCCACTCGTGAGGGGGTCCGGACTCAAGAGACCCAGTACTTC.

In its sample, this clone was seen once. CDR3 nucleotide sequence: TGTGCCAGCAGCGTAGAGGGGAGCCCAAATTCACCCCTCCACTTT. It codes for CASSVEGSPNSPLHF. V and J are TRBV9 and TRBJ1-6; TRBD1 might be the D (5 bases). The CDR3 covers 15 residues. Trimming left V 0 bases short and J 7 bases short, with 11 bases between. CDR1 is SGDLS, CDR2 YYNGEE, per germline.

The rearrangement links TRBV9 to TRBJ1-4; D remains ambiguous. Germline CDR1 reads SGDLS; CDR2 reads YYNGEE. The ends were cut back, 0 bases at V and 0 bases at J, with 15 bases in the middle. The length of the CDR3 is 18 residues. The DNA for the CDR3 is TGTGCCAGCAGCGTAGCAGACGGATGGGCCACAACTAATGAAAAACTGTTTTTT. Translating it yields CASSVADGWATTNEKLFF.

The chain links TRBV28 to TRBJ1-6; 7 bases fit TRBD1. The trim removed 3 bases at V and 5 bases at J, leaving 4 bases unmatched. This CDR3 has 15 amino acids. Per the germline V gene, CDR1 is MDHEN and CDR2 is SYDVKM. In DNA, the CDR3 is TGTGCCAGCAGTTTCCCCGACAGGGATAATTCACCCCTCCACTTT. Amino acid sequence: CASSFPDRDNSPLHF. Drawing the rest from reference TRBV28 and TRBJ1-6, the complete variable domain is DVKVTQSSRYLVKRTGEKVFLECVQDMDHENMFWYRQDPGLGLRLIYFSYDVKMKEKGDIPEGYSVSREKKERFSLILESASTNQTSMYLCASSFPDRDNSPLHFGNGTRLTVT.

V usage is TRBV7-2 and J usage is TRBJ2-4; 12 positions match TRBD2. Unmatched junction bases numbered 3, after V lost 4 bases and J lost 8 bases. Germline V lookup: CDR1 SGHTA, CDR2 FQGNSA. This CDR3 spans 14 amino acids. CDR3 nucleotide sequence: TGTGCCAGCAGCTCCCTAGCGGGAGGGTACATTCAGTACTTC. This encodes CASSSLAGGYIQYF.

V is TRBV5-1 and J is TRBJ2-1, with no clear D. Germline V gene lookup returns CDR1 SGHRS and CDR2 YFSETQ. Trimming removed 4 bases at V and 0 bases at J, with 14 bases between. The CDR3 contains 16 residues. CDR3 nucleotide sequence: TGCGCCAGCAGCCCCCGGGTGGAGAGCTCCTACAATGAGCAGTTCTTC. Translation: CASSPRVESSYNEQFF.

The gene calls are TRBV11-3 and TRBJ2-1; D possibly corresponds to TRBD2 (6 bases). Germline-derived CDR1 and CDR2 are SGHNT and YENEEA. The CDR3 is 15 amino acids. V shed 0 bases and J shed 8 bases, with 14 bases lying between them. This CDR3 is CASSLDGGKGDEQFF. The CDR3 DNA follows: TGTGCCAGCAGCTTAGACGGCGGGAAGGGTGATGAGCAGTTCTTC.

The chain employs TRBV5-1 and TRBJ2-2; the D gene is possibly TRBD2 (6 bases). Trimming cost V 8 bases and J 4 bases, with 15 bases left between them. CDR1 SGHRS and CDR2 YFSETQ come from the germline V gene. The CDR3 covers 14 residues. The CDR3 spells CASNRDWGTGELFF. The DNA for the CDR3 is TGCGCCAGTAACCGGGACTGGGGCACCGGGGAGCTGTTTTTT.

J is TRBJ1-1 and V is TRBV7-9; D uncertain. V dropped 8 bases and J dropped 0 bases, with 13 bases sitting between them. Germline CDR1 is SEHNR and CDR2 is FQNEAQ (reference sequence). The CDR3 is made up of 14 amino acids. CDR3 in DNA: TGTGCCAGCGGTCAGCGAGGGATGAACACTGAAGCTTTCTTT. Its translation: CASGQRGMNTEAFF.

Turning to this clone: Other DNA sequences in the same sample also yield this CDR3. This chain connects TRBV6-6 to TRBJ1-5; D not certain. The V end was cut by 2 bases, the J end by 2 bases, with 7 bases between. The CDR3 extends over 14 amino acids. Germline lookup yields CDR1 MNHNY and CDR2 SVGAGI (reference sequence). DNA of the CDR3: TGTGCCAGCAGTTACGGGAGGGGCAATCAGCCCCAGCATTTT. It yields the protein CASSYGRGNQPQHF.

V gene TRBV14 combines with J gene TRBJ2-2; 11 bases map to TRBD2. The trim removed 2 bases at V and 9 bases at J, leaving 5 bases unmatched. This CDR3 comprises 15 residues. The germline V gene has CDR1 SGHDN and CDR2 FVKESK. The CDR3 is CASSQTTSGNRELFF. CDR3 DNA: TGTGCCAGCAGCCAAACGACTAGCGGGAACCGGGAGCTGTTTTTT.

The J gene is TRBJ2-2, the V gene TRBV18, with D possibly being TRBD1 or TRBD2 (5 bases each). CDR3 length: 16 amino acids. The germline V gene encodes CDR1 KGHSH and CDR2 LQKENI. The V gene lost 2 bases and the J gene lost 0 bases, with 10 bases spanning the gap. The CDR3 is CASSPWDLANTGELFF. The CDR3 nucleotides are TGTGCCAGCTCACCATGGGACCTCGCGAACACCGGGGAGCTGTTTTTT.

V and J are TRBV19 and TRBJ1-4; D is unresolved. The CDR3 spans 13 residues. Trimming removed 5 bases at V and 6 bases at J, with 10 bases between. Germline V CDR1 and CDR2: LNHDA, SQIVND (reference sequence). Here the CDR3 DNA reads TGTGCCAGTAGTTTCGGCTGGGATGAAAAACTGTTTTTT. Its protein is CASSFGWDEKLFF.